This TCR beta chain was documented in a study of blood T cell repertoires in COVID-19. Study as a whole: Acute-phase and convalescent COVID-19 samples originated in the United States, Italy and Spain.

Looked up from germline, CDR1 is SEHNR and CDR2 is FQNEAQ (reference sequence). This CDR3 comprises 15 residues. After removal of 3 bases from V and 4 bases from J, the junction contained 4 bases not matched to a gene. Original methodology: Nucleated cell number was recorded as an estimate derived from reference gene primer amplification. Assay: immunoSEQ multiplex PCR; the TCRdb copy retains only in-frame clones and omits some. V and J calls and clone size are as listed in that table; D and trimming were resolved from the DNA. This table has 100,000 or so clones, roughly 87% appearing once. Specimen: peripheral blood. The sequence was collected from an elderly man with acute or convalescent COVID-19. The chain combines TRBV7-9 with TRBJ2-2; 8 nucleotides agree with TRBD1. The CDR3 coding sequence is TGTGCCAGCAGCTTTCGACAGGGGAGCACCGGGGAGCTGTTTTTT. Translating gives CASSFRQGSTGELFF. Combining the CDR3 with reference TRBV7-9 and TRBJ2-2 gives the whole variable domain DTGVSQNPRHKITKRGQNVTFRCDPISEHNRLYWYRQTLGQGPEFLTYFQNEAQLEKSRLLSDRFSAERPKGSFSTLEIQRTEQGDSAMYLCASSFRQGSTGELFFGEGSRLTVL.